This T cell receptor (beta chain) was sequenced in a study of shared T cell receptors in the human thymus. V was clipped by 5 bases and J by 6 bases, with 17 bases between them. Germline loops: CDR1 SEHNR, CDR2 FQNEAQ (reference sequence). The CDR3 covers 15 residues. Clones were read by immunoSEQ multiplex PCR, and TCRdb kept only the in-frame ones, dropping some. The sample contains just under 550,000 clones, 70% to 80% of which appear only once. This sample was shared with a second study, whose subject was human thymus T cells. This second report adds: It was healthy Finnish infants having corrective surgery for congenital heart defects who were the donors. Resections obtained during corrective heart surgery supplied the thymus tissue. Use of V and J genes seemed skewed within the thymic and blood repertoires. Related studies found that unrelated individuals share highly overlapping thymic repertoires.

Sequencing was carried out using thymocytes. This rearrangement joins TRBV7-9 to TRBJ2-1; TRBD2 is a possible D gene (6 bases). The sequence was collected from a boy younger than two with a congenital heart defect. This CDR3 is CASSPSGTGGNEQFF. The CDR3 coding sequence is TGTGCCAGCAGCCCCTCCGGGACTGGCGGCAATGAGCAGTTCTTC.